Listed below are T cell receptor beta chains from one sample, sequenced in a study of cytomegalovirus exposure and HLA in healthy donors. Produced via immunoSEQ multiplex PCR; TCRdb's table is partial and in-frame only. Across 130,000 or so clones, the top ten clones capture under 2% of the sample. Sequences were obtained from PBMCs. The receptors derive from a woman aged 40 to 55 in good health and CMV-seropositive. The CDR3 runs from the conserved cysteine through the conserved F or W. Fields, in order: V gene, CDR3 protein.

TRBV20-1 | CSAGGEHEQYF
TRBV2 | CASRELATSTDTQYF
TRBV27 | CASSSSGGFSYNEQFF
TRBV19 | CASSAVGFQETQYF
TRBV7-6 | CASTHSEAGGYYGYTF
TRBV2 | CASRTSGNTGELFF
TRBV2 | CASSEELAEINRNEQFF
TRBV10-1 | CAPRQEKLFF
TRBV4-1 | CASSQVTGSNYGYTF
TRBV2 | CASALENDQPQHF
TRBV5-6 | CASSTGYLRYEQYF
TRBV5-1 | CASSLSTGQGALEQYF